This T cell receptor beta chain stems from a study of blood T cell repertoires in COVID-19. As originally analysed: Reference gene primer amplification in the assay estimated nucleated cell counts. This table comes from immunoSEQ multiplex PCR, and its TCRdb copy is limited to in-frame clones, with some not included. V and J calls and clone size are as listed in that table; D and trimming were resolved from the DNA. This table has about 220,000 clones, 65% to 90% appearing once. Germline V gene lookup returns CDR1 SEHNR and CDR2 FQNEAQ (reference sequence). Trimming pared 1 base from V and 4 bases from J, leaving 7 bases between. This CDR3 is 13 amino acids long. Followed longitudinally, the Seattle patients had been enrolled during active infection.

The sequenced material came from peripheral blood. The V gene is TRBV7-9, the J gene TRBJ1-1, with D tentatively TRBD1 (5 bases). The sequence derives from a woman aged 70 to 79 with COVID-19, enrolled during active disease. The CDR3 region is CASSLERGTEAFF. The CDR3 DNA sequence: TGTGCCAGCAGCTTAGAAAGGGGCACTGAAGCTTTCTTT.